The 14 T cell receptor beta chains reported below all come from one sample, sequenced in a study of blood T cells in healthy people across ages. With a J-beta primer mix and a sample-barcoded 5' primer, a second PCR ran about 6 to 11 cycles. Using its own MiXCR run on the 5' RACE reads, TCRdb lists one record per CDR3 protein. Here the sample spans hundreds of thousands of distinct CDR3 sequences, 32% being singletons. Material for sequencing was blood. All receptors derive from a woman of 80 years or more in good health.

This clonotype occurred many times. The chain employs TRBV7-8 and TRBJ1-2; possibly TRBD1 for D (5 bases). Germline CDR1 and CDR2: SGHVS and FQNEAQ. V lost 0 bases to trimming and J lost 3 bases, with 14 bases between them. CDR3 length: 16 residues. Here the CDR3 reads CASSLALEGRDYGYTF. CDR3 nucleotide sequence: TGTGCCAGCAGCTTAGCGCTGGAGGGACGGGACTATGGCTACACCTTC.

This clonotype was observed at least ten times. The CDR3 sequence: CASSGDRGTVDEQYF. DNA of the CDR3: TGTGCCAGCAGCGGGGACAGGGGGACTGTGGACGAGCAGTACTTC. The chain uses TRBV2 and TRBJ2-7, with 11 nucleotides matching TRBD1. The CDR3 totals 15 residues. Per the germline V gene, CDR1 is SNHLY and CDR2 is FYNNEI. The V gene end was trimmed by 6 bases and the J gene end by 5 bases; junction bases not matched to a gene: 9.

The chain combines TRBV4-2 with TRBJ2-5; no firm D call. The germline V gene has CDR1 LGHNA and CDR2 YNFKEQ. V was trimmed by 5 bases and J by 5 bases, leaving 9 bases between them. The CDR3 runs 12 residues. Here the CDR3 reads CASSRKRETQYF. In DNA form, the CDR3 reads TGTGCCAGCAGCAGGAAACGGGAGACCCAGTACTTC.

This clonotype came up a few times. A much larger clone differs by one base, so this may be a read error. The chain links TRBV24-1 to TRBJ2-7, with D hard to call. V was trimmed by 6 bases and J by 7 bases, leaving 12 bases between them. Per the germline V gene, CDR1 is KGHDR and CDR2 is SFDVKD. This CDR3 has 12 amino acids. This CDR3 is CATSTLRNEQYF. The CDR3 region has the DNA TGTGCCACCAGTACCCTCCGGAATGAGCAGTACTTC.

The chain combines TRBV28 with TRBJ2-5; TRBD2 agrees at 11 bases. CDR3 length equals 15 residues. V was clipped by 8 bases and J by 2 bases; unmatched bases: 7. The V gene's germline CDR1 is MDHEN and CDR2 SYDVKM. The CDR3 DNA reads as TGTGCCAGCTGCTTAGGACTAGCGGGTCAAGAGACCCAGTACTTC. It translates to CASCLGLAGQETQYF.

The genes are TRBV3-1 and TRBJ2-7; a possible D gene is TRBD1 (6 bases). V shed 5 bases and J shed 3 bases, with 17 bases lying between them. Germline V gene data show CDR1 as LGHDT and CDR2 as YNNKEL (reference sequence). The CDR3 length is 15 residues. The CDR3 DNA reads as TGTGCCAGCAGCTATGGGACAAGCCCAGTCTACGAGCAGTACTTC. Protein sequence: CASSYGTSPVYEQYF.

This clonotype was detected many times. The chain combines TRBV12-3 or TRBV12-4 with TRBJ2-3; D unresolved. V lost 2 bases and J 5 bases, leaving 5 bases between the germline ends. This CDR3 region has 12 residues. CDR3 loop: CASSLIGDTQYF. DNA of the CDR3: TGTGCCAGCAGTTTAATCGGAGATACGCAGTATTTT.

The chain recombines TRBV20-1 with TRBJ1-6; no firm D call. Trimming took off 5 bases at V and 10 bases at J, with 9 bases between the two ends. Germline loops: CDR1 DFQATT, CDR2 SNEGSKA (reference sequence). This CDR3 is 11 amino acids long. Written as DNA, the CDR3 is TGCAGTGCTCAACCGACGTCACCCCTCCACTTT. Residues: CSAQPTSPLHF.

In its sample, this clonotype was seen many times. The chain joins TRBV5-1 to TRBJ1-1; TRBD1 aligns across 7 bases. The CDR3 loop spans 16 amino acids. CDR1 and CDR2 from the germline V gene are SGHRS and YFSETQ. After removal of 0 bases from V and 2 bases from J, the junction contained 7 bases not matched to a gene. The CDR3 reads CASSLVPGTVNTEAFF. CDR3 DNA: TGCGCCAGCAGCTTGGTTCCCGGGACAGTCAACACTGAAGCTTTCTTT.

Regarding this clonotype: This sequence may be a read error, since a much larger clone differs from it by one base. The CDR3 is CATRDSGGAEQFF. The CDR3 DNA is TGTGCCACCAGGGATAGCGGGGGGGCCGAGCAGTTCTTC. The chain has TRBV24-1 and TRBJ2-1; 11 nucleotides line up with TRBD2. The CDR3 runs 13 residues. The germline V gene has CDR1 KGHDR and CDR2 SFDVKD. Losses at the gene ends were 7 bases for V and 10 bases for J; bases not matched to a gene: 5.

J is TRBJ2-3 and V is TRBV29-1; possibly TRBD2 for D (5 bases). Germline CDR1 and CDR2: SQVTM and ANQGSEA. V dropped 7 bases and J dropped 8 bases, with 19 bases sitting between them. The CDR3 loop spans 13 amino acids. CDR3 residues: CSALAPLIGTQYF. In nucleotides, the CDR3 is TGCAGCGCCCTAGCTCCCCTGATTGGTACGCAGTATTTT.

Comments on this clonotype: Germline and junction disagree at one end, which may indicate a read error. This rearrangement joins TRBV5-1 to TRBJ2-1, with D uncertain. The CDR3 has 11 residues. Germline CDR1 is SGHRS and CDR2 is YFSETQ. The DNA of the CDR3 is TGCGCCGGCAGCTTTCGAGAGACCCAGTTCTTC. It specifies CAGSFRETQFF.

This clonotype was seen only a few times. This chain connects TRBV27 to TRBJ2-2; D tentatively reads TRBD1 or TRBD2 (5 bases each). The V end was cut by 6 bases, the J end by 1 base, with 18 bases between. Germline CDR1 and CDR2: MNHEY and SMNVEV (reference sequence). The CDR3 has 17 residues. CDR3 region: CASSHYVGRQNTGELFF. DNA for the CDR3: TGTGCCAGCAGCCATTATGTGGGACGGCAGAACACCGGGGAGCTGTTTTTT.

This clonotype was counted many times. This chain uses TRBV20-1 with TRBJ1-2; 8 nucleotides line up with TRBD1. The V gene's germline CDR1 is DFQATT and CDR2 SNEGSKA (reference sequence). The CDR3 is 15 residues long. V was pared by 3 bases and J by 3 bases, with 9 bases of the junction left unmatched. CDR3 in DNA: TGCAGTGCTAGGACCGGGACAGGCCCTTACTATGGCTACACCTTC. Its translation: CSARTGTGPYYGYTF.